The clone carrying this T cell receptor beta chain was seen only a few times. The CDR3 runs 12 residues. V lost 0 bases and J lost 9; bases outside the gene matches: 2. CDR1 and CDR2 (germline): SGHRS, YFSETQ. The use of a sample-barcoded 5' primer and a J-beta primer mix characterized a second PCR of about 7 to 12 cycles. Unique molecular identifiers of 12 random nucleotides labeled each cDNA. Every sample produced at least 2.5 million CDR3-containing paired-end reads. TCRdb re-analysed the 5' RACE reads in MiXCR, keeping a single row per CDR3 protein. The sample shows around 800,000 distinct CDR3 sequences, 40% to 50% of them seen only once. The data were taken from a study of blood T cells in healthy people across ages.

The source of this sequence is a man between 60 and 75 years old in good health. Sequenced input: blood. J is TRBJ1-2 and V is TRBV5-1; TRBD1 matches 7 bases. The CDR3 DNA sequence: TGCGCCAGCAGCTTGGAGGGGGCCCGCTACACCTTC. This sequence encodes CASSLEGARYTF. The whole variable domain, remainder taken from reference TRBV5-1 and TRBJ1-2, is KAGVTQTPRYLIKTRGQQVTLSCSPISGHRSVSWYQQTPGQGLQFLFEYFSETQRNKGNFPGRFSGRQFSNSRSEMNVSTLELGDSALYLCASSLEGARYTFGSGTRLTVV.